This TCR beta chain was found in a study of control samples from healthy donors and cancer patients. Profiling relied on immunoSEQ multiplex PCR, and the TCRdb table lists in-frame clones only, not all of them. The data contain 110,000 or so clones, 83% of them singletons. This clone has a handful of counts. This TCR derives from a woman aged 45-65 years in good health. Sequencing was done on a sample of blood.

The CDR3 is CASSIAGRNNYGYTF. CDR3 nucleotide sequence: TGTGCCAGTAGTATAGCCGGCAGAAATAACTATGGCTACACCTTC. The gene calls are TRBV19 and TRBJ1-2; D remains ambiguous. V lost 1 base and J lost 1, with 10 bases in between. Germline CDR1 and CDR2: LNHDA and SQIVND (reference sequence). This CDR3 is built from 15 residues.